This is a list of T cell receptor beta chains from one sample in a study of CD8 T cells in ankylosing spondylitis. TCRdb redid the calling of the 5' RACE reads with MiXCR, one entry per CDR3 protein. The profile covers some 120,000 distinct CDR3 sequences, with roughly 13% appearing a single time and 2.5% to 3.5% taken by the ten largest. Sequencing was done on a sample of blood, either unsorted or a sorted T cell fraction (not recorded which). The source is a female donor with ankylosing spondylitis or in good health (not recorded which). CDR3s include the opening cysteine and the closing phenylalanine or tryptophan. A D gene is named only where the DNA matches it firmly. Rows give clone size only sometimes, using once, few, many, or a class for an expanded clone.

TRBJ1-5,TRBV5-1,-,few,TGCGCCAGCAGCTTGGGACTGGGGCAGCCCCAGCATTTT,CASSLGLGQPQHF
TRBJ2-2,TRBV3-1,-,-,TGTGCCAGCAAACCGCTGACAGGCGCCGCCGGGGGGCTGTTTTTT,CASKPLTGAAGGLFF
TRBJ1-6,TRBV7-2,-,few,TGTGCCAGCAGCTCCGAGGGTGGTAGGGTACATTCACCCCTCCACTTT,CASSSEGGRVHSPLHF
TRBJ1-2,TRBV30,-,-,TGTGCCTGGTCTACGGACCCCGCTCGACTCTTCTTC,CAWSTDPARLFF
TRBJ1-2,TRBV2,TRBD1,many,TGTGCCAGCAGGCTGGAGGGGGCGGAAGGCTACACCTTC,CASRLEGAEGYTF
TRBJ2-7,TRBV5-1,-,many,TGCGCCAGCAGCTTGCGGGAGAGTTTCTACGAGCAGTACTTC,CASSLRESFYEQYF
TRBJ2-1,TRBV20-1,-,many,TGCAGTGCAGGACGATCCTACAATGAGCAGTTCTTC,CSAGRSYNEQFF
TRBJ1-2,TRBV27,TRBD1,-,TGTGCCAGCAGTTCGGGACAGGGGATGAATGGCTACACCTTC,CASSSGQGMNGYTF
TRBJ2-2,TRBV6-1,-,-,TGTGCCAGCACTCAACAGAACACCGGGGAGCCGTTTTTT,CASTQQNTGEPFF
TRBJ1-5,TRBV20-1,TRBD1,many,TGCAGTGCTCAACAGGGGAATCAGCCCCAGCATTTT,CSAQQGNQPQHF
TRBJ2-3,TRBV5-1,-,few,TGCGCCAGCAGCTTGGGGGGACAAGGAGATACGCAGTATTTT,CASSLGGQGDTQYF
TRBJ1-2,TRBV7-2,-,few,TGTGCCAGCAGCATCCTGGACGGTCCCTATGGCTACACCTTC,CASSILDGPYGYTF
TRBJ2-5,TRBV20-1,-,many,TGCAGTGCTAGAGAACGGCAGAGATTACGAGAGACCCAGTACTTC,CSARERQRLRETQYF
TRBJ2-3,TRBV20-1,-,-,TGCAGTGCTAGAGATCTTAGGGCGGGGGCGAAGGATACGCAGTATTTT,CSARDLRAGAKDTQYF
TRBJ2-7,TRBV20-1,TRBD1,few,TGCAGTGCCGTTCGGGACAGCGCTAGTGAGCAGTACTTC,CSAVRDSASEQYF
TRBJ1-1,TRBV28,-,few,TGTGCCAGCATCGGAACCGGGGTGAGGAACACTGAAGCTTTCTTT,CASIGTGVRNTEAFF
TRBJ1-6,TRBV19,-,many,TGTGCCAGTTCGAATGGTCAGGGAAATTCACCCCTCCACTTT,CASSNGQGNSPLHF
TRBJ2-5,TRBV11-3,-,-,TGTGCCAGCAGCTTAGGCGGGTTTTCCCAAGAGACCCAGTACTTC,CASSLGGFSQETQYF
TRBJ2-3,TRBV6-1,-,-,TGTGCCAGCAGTACCCCAGGACACCTGAATACGCAGTATTTT,CASSTPGHLNTQYF
TRBJ1-5,TRBV12-3/TRBV12-4,TRBD1,few,TGTGCCAGCAGTAGACAGGGGAGAGGGTCCAATCAGCCCCAGCATTTT,CASSRQGRGSNQPQHF
TRBJ1-4,TRBV12-3/TRBV12-4,-,many,TGTGCCAGCAGTCCTAACGACAGGACCAATGAAAAACTGTTTTTT,CASSPNDRTNEKLFF
TRBJ2-1,TRBV27,TRBD2,many,TGTGCCAGCAGTTTAGGCGGGAGGATGGATTACAATGAGCAGTTCTTC,CASSLGGRMDYNEQFF
TRBJ2-7,TRBV4-1,-,few,TGCGCCAGCAGCCAAGGGGTAGCCTTTCGCGAGCAGTACTTC,CASSQGVAFREQYF
TRBJ2-2,TRBV19,-,-,TGTGCCAGTAGTCCAATCAGACCGAACACCGGGGAGCTGTTTTTT,CASSPIRPNTGELFF
TRBJ1-2,TRBV10-3,-,few,TGTGCCATCAGTGAGTCTTGGGGCATGGACTATGGCTACACCTTC,CAISESWGMDYGYTF
TRBJ1-6,TRBV15,-,many,TGTGCCACCAGCGGGGACATAATCTCACCCCTCCACTTT,CATSGDIISPLHF
TRBJ2-5,TRBV28,-,few,TGTGCCAGCAGTTTAGTGGGGGTGGAGACCCAGTACTTC,CASSLVGVETQYF
TRBJ1-1,TRBV6-1,TRBD1,few,TGTGCCAGCAGTACAGGACAGGGGAATACTGAAGCTTTCTTT,CASSTGQGNTEAFF
TRBJ1-1,TRBV12-3/TRBV12-4,-,-,TGTGCCAGCAGCCGCTCGGGGGAGAACACTGAAGCTTTCTTT,CASSRSGENTEAFF
TRBJ1-5,TRBV20-1,TRBD1,few,TGCAGTGCACAGACAGGGGGCGGGTATCAGCCCCAGCATTTT,CSAQTGGGYQPQHF
TRBJ2-7,TRBV7-2,-,-,TGTGCCAGCAGCTTAGTTTCGGGGCGCGAGCAGTACTTC,CASSLVSGREQYF
TRBJ1-2,TRBV5-1,TRBD1,few,TGCGCCAGCAGCTTGTCTGACAGGGAGCTTTCGGGCTACACCTTC,CASSLSDRELSGYTF
TRBJ2-1,TRBV5-1,-,-,TGCGCCAGCAGAGAACGGGGGCTGAAAAATGAGCAGTTCTTC,CASRERGLKNEQFF
TRBJ1-1,TRBV20-1,-,few,TGCAGTGCTAGGGACCAGGGGTTAAAAGCTTTCTTT,CSARDQGLKAFF
TRBJ1-2,TRBV24-1,TRBD1,few,TGTGCCGCTGGGTGCAGGGGGGCGAATGGCTACACCTTC,CAAGCRGANGYTF
TRBJ2-7,TRBV6-1,-,-,TGTGCCAGCAGTGAAGCGCGGCTCCACCCCCTCTACGAGCAGTACTTC,CASSEARLHPLYEQYF
TRBJ2-3,TRBV5-1,TRBD2,many,TGCGCCAGCAGCATTGGGACTAGCGCCGCAGATACGCAGTATTTT,CASSIGTSAADTQYF
TRBJ2-3,TRBV20-1,-,few,TGCAGTGCCCACAAAGGAGGGTTAGACACAGATACGCAGTATTTT,CSAHKGGLDTDTQYF
TRBJ1-6,TRBV7-2,-,-,TGTGCCAGCAGCTTAGGGCCCCGGGGGGATTGGACTTCACCCCTCCACTTT,CASSLGPRGDWTSPLHF
TRBJ2-7,TRBV2,-,-,TGTGCCAGCAATGTTTCGGGGGACGAGCAGTACTTC,CASNVSGDEQYF
TRBJ2-2,TRBV7-3,TRBD2,-,TGTGCCAGCAGCTTACGGCCGGGACTAGCAACAGGGGAGCTGTTTTTT,CASSLRPGLATGELFF
TRBJ2-1,TRBV12-3/TRBV12-4,TRBD2,few,TGTGCCAGCAGTTTTAGCGGGATAAGCAATGAGCAGTTCTTC,CASSFSGISNEQFF
TRBJ1-4,TRBV6-1,-,-,TGTGCCAGCAGTCAACCTTGGGGCTCAACTAATGAAAACTTGTTTTTT,CASSQPWGSTNENLFF
TRBJ1-1,TRBV7-2,TRBD1,few,TGTGCCAGCAGCTTTGCCGGGACAGGGGTGGCGACTGAAGCTTTCTTT,CASSFAGTGVATEAFF
TRBJ1-5,TRBV27,-,few,TGTGCCAGCAGTTTATCCCGGGATAGGAGTCAGCCCCAGCATTTT,CASSLSRDRSQPQHF
TRBJ2-7,TRBV3-1,-,many,TGTGCCAGCAGACGCTGGACAGCGAGCTCCTACGAGCAGTACTTC,CASRRWTASSYEQYF
TRBJ1-6,TRBV4-1,-,many,TGCGCCAGCAGCCAGGTTCTAGACTCACCCCTCCACTTT,CASSQVLDSPLHF
TRBJ2-3,TRBV5-4,TRBD2,-,TGTGCCAGCAGCCGGGGACTAGCGGTCACAGATACGCAGTATTTT,CASSRGLAVTDTQYF
TRBJ2-3,TRBV9,-,few,TGTGCCAGCAGCCCCAATTGGGAGATTGGAGATACGCAGTATTTT,CASSPNWEIGDTQYF
TRBJ2-1,TRBV7-2,TRBD2,many,TGTGCCAGCAGCTCTTATAGCGGGGCCCCGAACAATGAGCAGTTCTTC,CASSSYSGAPNNEQFF
TRBJ1-2,TRBV19,-,-,TGTGCCAGTAGTAAGACAAGTAACTATGGCTACACCTTC,CASSKTSNYGYTF
TRBJ1-2,TRBV7-9,-,-,TGTGCCAGCAGCTCACTCGACCTAACCCCCAGGGGACACTACACCTTC,CASSSLDLTPRGHYTF